This T cell receptor beta chain was identified in a study of vaccination and CD4 T cells after COVID-19. Sequencing of DNA taken from cultured CD4+ T cells relied on the Oncomine TCR Beta short-read assay. TCRdb fed the PCR reads into MiXCR, producing one record per CDR3 protein. The table includes 8,000 to 9,500 distinct CDR3 sequences, 60% detected once. Treatment given: roughly 11-day PBMC culture with coronavirus spike peptide pools or control peptides (ViraFEST assay). Looked up from germline, CDR1 is MNHEY and CDR2 is SMNVEV (reference sequence). V shed 7 bases and J 1 base; nucleotides not matched to a gene: 5. This CDR3 has 15 amino acids. As to this clonotype: The antigen remains undetermined.

V usage is TRBV27 and J usage is TRBJ2-2, with 8 bases that match TRBD2. This sequence was found in a human donor with COVID-19. Source: cultured CD4+ T cells from blood, taken after SARS-CoV-2 vaccination. The CDR3 DNA follows: TGTGCCAGCATGGGTAGCGGGAAGAACACCGGGGAGCTGTTTTTT. Amino acid sequence: CASMGSGKNTGELFF.